The rows below give T cell receptor beta chains drawn from one sample of a study of blood T cell repertoires in COVID-19. Measured with immunoSEQ multiplex PCR; TCRdb has only the in-frame clones, and not every one. The data contain around 280,000 clones, around 90% of them singletons. Sequences were obtained from PBMCs or T cells enriched from blood (not recorded which). These receptors were taken from a woman between 40 and 55 years old who had recovered from COVID-19. The CDR3 runs from the conserved cysteine through the conserved F or W. Each record gives: clone size, D gene, J gene, V gene, CDR3 DNA, CDR3 protein. A D gene is named only where the DNA matches it firmly. Part of the rows lack a size; the others show once, few, many or a class for expanded clones.

abundance: few
d_gene: .
j_gene: TRBJ2-3
v_gene: TRBV29-1
CDR3nt: TGCAGCGTACTAACTACGACGCAGTATTTT
CDR3aa: CSVLTTTQYF

abundance: .
d_gene: .
j_gene: TRBJ2-7
v_gene: TRBV4-3
CDR3nt: TGCGCCAGCAGCCAACTACCCCGGAGCTACGAGCAGTACTTC
CDR3aa: CASSQLPRSYEQYF

abundance: .
d_gene: .
j_gene: TRBJ1-6
v_gene: TRBV7-2
CDR3nt: TGTGCCAGCAGCTTAGTTGCGGATTCTGGGTCACCCCTCCACTTT
CDR3aa: CASSLVADSGSPLHF

abundance: .
d_gene: TRBD2
j_gene: TRBJ2-7
v_gene: TRBV7-2
CDR3nt: TGTGCCAGCAGCTTAGCTCTCGGCGGGACTAGCGGCCTGGGGGATGGCGAGCAGTACTTC
CDR3aa: CASSLALGGTSGLGDGEQYF

abundance: .
d_gene: TRBD2
j_gene: TRBJ2-1
v_gene: TRBV28
CDR3nt: TGTGCCAGCAGTCCGTTACTAGCGGGAGTGTCCGGTGAGCAGTTCTTC
CDR3aa: CASSPLLAGVSGEQFF

abundance: .
d_gene: .
j_gene: TRBJ2-1
v_gene: TRBV20-1
CDR3nt: TGCAGCCTTTCACCAGGGGTTGGAGAGTTCTTC
CDR3aa: CSLSPGVGEFF

abundance: .
d_gene: .
j_gene: TRBJ1-1
v_gene: TRBV25-1
CDR3nt: TGTGCCAGCAGTGATTCGGCAGGAGGGACTGAAGCTTTCTTT
CDR3aa: CASSDSAGGTEAFF

abundance: .
d_gene: TRBD1
j_gene: TRBJ2-6
v_gene: TRBV7-3
CDR3nt: TGTGCCAGCAGCCGGGACAGGGCTGGGGCCAACGTCCTGACTTTC
CDR3aa: CASSRDRAGANVLTF

abundance: .
d_gene: TRBD2
j_gene: TRBJ2-1
v_gene: TRBV19
CDR3nt: TGTGCCAGTAGTACCGCTAGCGGGGCCTACAATGAGCAGTTCTTC
CDR3aa: CASSTASGAYNEQFF

abundance: .
d_gene: .
j_gene: TRBJ1-5
v_gene: TRBV7-2
CDR3nt: TGTGCCAGCAGCACGGGACACACCAATCAGCCCCAGCATTTT
CDR3aa: CASSTGHTNQPQHF

abundance: .
d_gene: .
j_gene: TRBJ2-4
v_gene: TRBV6-1
CDR3nt: TGTGCCAGCAGTGAAACGGGACTTCCGTACATAGCCAAAAACATTCAGTACTTC
CDR3aa: CASSETGLPYIAKNIQYF

abundance: .
d_gene: TRBD1
j_gene: TRBJ2-7
v_gene: TRBV5-5
CDR3nt: TGTGCCAGCAAGGAAAGGGAGGACAGGGTTTCACACGAGCAGTACTTC
CDR3aa: CASKEREDRVSHEQYF

abundance: .
d_gene: TRBD1
j_gene: TRBJ2-7
v_gene: TRBV30
CDR3nt: TGTGCCTGGAGTCTCGGGACAGTCTCCTACGAGCAGTACTTC
CDR3aa: CAWSLGTVSYEQYF

abundance: .
d_gene: TRBD2
j_gene: TRBJ2-1
v_gene: TRBV3-1/TRBV3-2
CDR3nt: TGTGCCAGCAGCCAAAAAGGGACTAGCGGGAGTAGGAATGAGCAGTTCTTC
CDR3aa: CASSQKGTSGSRNEQFF

abundance: .
d_gene: .
j_gene: TRBJ2-5
v_gene: TRBV5-1
CDR3nt: TGCGCCAGCAGCTTGGGCGGCGTCACAGGGCAAGAGACCCAGTACTTC
CDR3aa: CASSLGGVTGQETQYF

abundance: once
d_gene: .
j_gene: TRBJ1-2
v_gene: TRBV5-6
CDR3nt: TGTGCCAGCAGCCCGTACGGGAAGGCGGGCTATGGCTACACCTTC
CDR3aa: CASSPYGKAGYGYTF

abundance: .
d_gene: TRBD1
j_gene: TRBJ1-4
v_gene: TRBV19
CDR3nt: TGTGCCAGTAGCCCAGGGGGCGCGGTTGAAAAACTGTTTTTT
CDR3aa: CASSPGGAVEKLFF

abundance: .
d_gene: .
j_gene: TRBJ2-6
v_gene: TRBV7-8
CDR3nt: TGTGCCAGCAGCCCCGCGATCCCTGGGGCCAACGTCCTGACTTTC
CDR3aa: CASSPAIPGANVLTF

abundance: .
d_gene: TRBD1
j_gene: TRBJ2-3
v_gene: TRBV10-3
CDR3nt: TGTGCCATCAGTGCCGGGACAGGGACAGATACGCAGTATTTT
CDR3aa: CAISAGTGTDTQYF

abundance: .
d_gene: TRBD1
j_gene: TRBJ1-2
v_gene: TRBV7-2
CDR3nt: TGTGCCAGCAGCTTAGTGTTTTGGGGCAGGGGGCGTCAATCCTATGGCTACACCTTC
CDR3aa: CASSLVFWGRGRQSYGYTF

abundance: .
d_gene: .
j_gene: TRBJ2-7
v_gene: TRBV6-1
CDR3nt: TGTGCCAGCAGTGAAGGCCCAGGGATTAACTACGAGCAGTACTTC
CDR3aa: CASSEGPGINYEQYF

abundance: .
d_gene: TRBD1
j_gene: TRBJ2-7
v_gene: TRBV13
CDR3nt: TGTGCCAGCAGCCCAGGACAGGGGACCTACGAGCAGTACTTC
CDR3aa: CASSPGQGTYEQYF

abundance: .
d_gene: TRBD2
j_gene: TRBJ2-1
v_gene: TRBV19
CDR3nt: TGTGCCAGTAGTATGGGACTAGGTTCCTCTATCTCCTACAATGAGCAGTTCTTC
CDR3aa: CASSMGLGSSISYNEQFF

abundance: .
d_gene: .
j_gene: TRBJ2-3
v_gene: TRBV4-1
CDR3nt: TGCGCCAGCAGCCCCACGTGGAGCGGAAGCCGACCTGATACGCAGTATTTT
CDR3aa: CASSPTWSGSRPDTQYF

abundance: .
d_gene: TRBD2
j_gene: TRBJ2-7
v_gene: TRBV28
CDR3nt: TGTGCCAGCAGTTCTTCTGGGGACTATCCGTACTTC
CDR3aa: CASSSSGDYPYF

abundance: .
d_gene: .
j_gene: TRBJ1-1
v_gene: TRBV28
CDR3nt: TGTGCCAGCAGTTTTAACGGTTATGGGCCGACGAACACTGAAGCTTTCTTT
CDR3aa: CASSFNGYGPTNTEAFF

abundance: .
d_gene: .
j_gene: TRBJ1-1
v_gene: TRBV5-1
CDR3nt: TGCGCCAGCAGCTTCCTTCCAGGGAACACTGAAGCTTTCTTT
CDR3aa: CASSFLPGNTEAFF

abundance: .
d_gene: TRBD2
j_gene: TRBJ2-1
v_gene: TRBV6-2/TRBV6-3
CDR3nt: TGTGCCAGCAGTACGAGGACTAGCGGGAGATCCTACAATGAGCAGTTCTTC
CDR3aa: CASSTRTSGRSYNEQFF

abundance: .
d_gene: .
j_gene: TRBJ1-1
v_gene: TRBV4-1
CDR3nt: TGCGCCAGCAGCCAAGCCCGTATTACTGAAGCTTTCTTT
CDR3aa: CASSQARITEAFF

abundance: .
d_gene: .
j_gene: TRBJ1-1
v_gene: TRBV2
CDR3nt: TGTGCCAGCGGAGACAGGCGGATTCGGAGAAACACTGAAGCTTTCTTT
CDR3aa: CASGDRRIRRNTEAFF